This T cell receptor (beta chain) is drawn from a study of blood T cell repertoires in COVID-19 (dated by TCRdb to 2019 to 2021). Regarding the complete study: Collaborator samples came from the United States, Italy and Spain and covered acute and convalescent phases of COVID-19. The material from the prospective study consisted of cDNA or gDNA derived from T cells, B-cell-depleted T cells, or PBMCs. Samples were obtained from the ongoing ImmuneRACE study (first 160 participants) and from about 1,300 subjects provided by 6 global collaborators. Where available, HLA class I and class II types were obtained from metadata supplied by the sample provider rather than from assay-based typing. Subjects who had been exposed to COVID-19, were actively infected with it, or had recovered from it provided the deeply sampled blood TCRbeta repertoires that made up the dataset. The repertoires were made available in a free public database intended to serve as a resource for research on the immune response to SARS-CoV-2. Nearly every sample came with metadata listing a de-identified subject ID, COVID-19 status, age in years and sex.

TCRbeta CDR3 regions were amplified from genomic DNA by means of the immunoSEQ Assay, a bias-controlled multiplex PCR. The paper's processing steps were these. Nucleated cell counts per sample were estimated from amplification of reference gene primers within the assay. To quantify the absolute abundance of each unique TCRbeta CDR3 rearrangement, sequence reads were collapsed and filtered. Productive Simpson clonality was computed per sample as the square root of Simpson's diversity index over productive rearrangements. The clones in this table, taken by TCRdb from immuneACCESS, are in-frame only. Not every clone is retained; where verified, under half of the shortfall comes from an unresolved V gene, and the cause of the rest is unknown. The V and J calls and the clone size are those of that table, but D and trimming were determined from the DNA. The sample profile shows 200,000 to 250,000 clones; 70% to 85% of them were found once. Of the sample, about 1.8% falls within the top ten clones.

Participants in the prospective study were aged roughly 18 to 95 years, lived in under 30 United States geographic areas, and enrolled through a virtual design. To assign participants to cohorts, the prospective study relied on clinical history that participants themselves reported in a screening survey and a study questionnaire. Recovered participants in ImmuneRACE Cohort 3 were defined by two consecutive negative NP/OP PCR tests, clearance by a healthcare professional, or resolution of symptoms. In the prospective study, mobile phlebotomists collected whole blood, serum and a nasopharyngeal or oropharyngeal swab from each participant. Over an approximately 2-month period, participants in the prospective study had the option of providing additional blood draws and questionnaires. Prospective study blood samples were shipped either frozen or at room temperature before DNA extraction. For this clone: What this receptor recognizes is not known. Per-base qualities were not stored, and no clone one base away is much larger.

Study-wide findings and limitations: Clinical and demographic metadata were provided uncurated, with the amount varying by source and participant.

CDR1 and CDR2 (LGHNA, YSLEER) derive from the germline V gene. From its cysteine to its phenylalanine, the CDR3 spans 18 amino acids. Kept here is only the CDR3 DNA, which spans 54 bases and is read in frame from base 1. The V and J ends are trimmed by 1 base and 5 bases, leaving 20 bases between them. The material sequenced was PBMCs or T cells enriched from blood (not recorded which). The rearrangement combines TRBV4-3 with TRBJ1-4; tentative D gene TRBD1, with 6 bases matching. This TCR was recovered from a man aged 55 to 70 who had recovered from COVID-19. The CDR3: CASSQGHVRGAGNEKLFF. The DNA sequence follows: TGCGCCAGCAGCCAAGGCCACGTCCGGGGGGCAGGGAATGAAAAACTGTTTTTT.